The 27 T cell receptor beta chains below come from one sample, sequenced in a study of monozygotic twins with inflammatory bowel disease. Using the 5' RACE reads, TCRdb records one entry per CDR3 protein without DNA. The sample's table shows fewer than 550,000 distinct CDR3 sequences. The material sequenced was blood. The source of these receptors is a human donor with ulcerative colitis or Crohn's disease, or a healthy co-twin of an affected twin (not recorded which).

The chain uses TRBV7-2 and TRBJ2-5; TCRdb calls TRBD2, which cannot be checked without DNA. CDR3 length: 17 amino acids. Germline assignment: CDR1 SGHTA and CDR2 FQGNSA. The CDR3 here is CASSSGWRAIGQETQYF.

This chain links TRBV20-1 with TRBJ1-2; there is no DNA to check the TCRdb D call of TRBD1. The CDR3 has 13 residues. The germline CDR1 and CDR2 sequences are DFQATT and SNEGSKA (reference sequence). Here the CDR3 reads CTEKPPDRDGYTF.

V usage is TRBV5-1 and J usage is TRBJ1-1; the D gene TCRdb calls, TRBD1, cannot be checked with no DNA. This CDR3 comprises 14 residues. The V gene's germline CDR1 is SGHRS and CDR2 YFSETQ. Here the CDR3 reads CASSPTTGRAEAFF. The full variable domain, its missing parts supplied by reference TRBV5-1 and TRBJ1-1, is KAGVTQTPRYLIKTRGQQVTLSCSPISGHRSVSWYQQTPGQGLQFLFEYFSETQRNKGNFPGRFSGRQFSNSRSEMNVSTLELGDSALYLCASSPTTGRAEAFFGQGTRLTVV.

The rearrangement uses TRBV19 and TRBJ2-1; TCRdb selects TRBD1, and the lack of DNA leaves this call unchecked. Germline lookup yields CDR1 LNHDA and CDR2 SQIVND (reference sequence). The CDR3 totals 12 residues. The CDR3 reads CASSQQGFEQFF. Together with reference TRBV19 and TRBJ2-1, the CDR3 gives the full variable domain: DGGITQSPKYLFRKEGQNVTLSCEQNLNHDAMYWYRQDPGQGLRLIYYSQIVNDFQKGDIAEGYSVSREKKESFPLTVTSAQKNPTAFYLCASSQQGFEQFFGPGTRLTVL.

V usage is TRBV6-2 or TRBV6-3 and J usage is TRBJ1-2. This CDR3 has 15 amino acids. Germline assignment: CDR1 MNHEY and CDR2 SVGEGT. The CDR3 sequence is CASSYEMTSLYGYTF.

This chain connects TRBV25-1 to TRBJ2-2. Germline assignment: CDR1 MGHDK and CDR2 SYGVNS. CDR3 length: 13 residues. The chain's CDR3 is CASKGTSTGELFF.

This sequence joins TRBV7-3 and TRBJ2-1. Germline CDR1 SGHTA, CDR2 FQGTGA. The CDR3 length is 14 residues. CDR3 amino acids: CASSLSDDYNEQFF.

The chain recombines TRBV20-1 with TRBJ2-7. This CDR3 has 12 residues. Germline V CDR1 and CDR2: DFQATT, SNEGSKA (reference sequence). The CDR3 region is CSAPWSAYEQYF.

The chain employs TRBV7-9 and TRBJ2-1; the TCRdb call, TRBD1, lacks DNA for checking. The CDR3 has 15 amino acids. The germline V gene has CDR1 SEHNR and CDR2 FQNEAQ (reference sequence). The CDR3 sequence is CASSSGTGFGNEQFF.

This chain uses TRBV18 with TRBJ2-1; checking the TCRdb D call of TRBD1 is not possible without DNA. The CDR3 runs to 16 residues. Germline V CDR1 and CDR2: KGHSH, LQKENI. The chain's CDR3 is CASSPFRDRGPNEQFF.

This CDR3 reads CATQGPPYNSPLHF. V gene TRBV2 combines with J gene TRBJ1-6; the TRBD1 assignment by TCRdb is unverifiable without DNA. CDR1 is SNHLY, CDR2 FYNNEI, per germline. This CDR3 contains 14 residues.

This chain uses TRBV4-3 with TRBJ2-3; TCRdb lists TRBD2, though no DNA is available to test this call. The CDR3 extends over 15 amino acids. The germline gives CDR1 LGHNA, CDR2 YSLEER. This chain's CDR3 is CASSQVGESTDTQYF.

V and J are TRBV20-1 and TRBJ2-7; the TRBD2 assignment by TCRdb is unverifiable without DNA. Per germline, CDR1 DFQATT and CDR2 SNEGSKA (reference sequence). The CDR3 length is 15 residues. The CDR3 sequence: CSARDQQVLLGEQYF.

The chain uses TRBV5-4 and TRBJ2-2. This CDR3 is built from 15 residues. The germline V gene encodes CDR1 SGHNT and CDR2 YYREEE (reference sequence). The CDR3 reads CASSLATENTGELFF.

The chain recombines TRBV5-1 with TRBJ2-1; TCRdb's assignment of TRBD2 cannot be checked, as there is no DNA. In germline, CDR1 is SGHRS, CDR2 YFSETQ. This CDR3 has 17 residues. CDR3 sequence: CASSLHNLEGPRSEQFF.

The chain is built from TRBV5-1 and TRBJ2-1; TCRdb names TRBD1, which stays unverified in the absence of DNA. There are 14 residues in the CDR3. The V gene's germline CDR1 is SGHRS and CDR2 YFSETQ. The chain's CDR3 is CASSLAGTPHEQFF.

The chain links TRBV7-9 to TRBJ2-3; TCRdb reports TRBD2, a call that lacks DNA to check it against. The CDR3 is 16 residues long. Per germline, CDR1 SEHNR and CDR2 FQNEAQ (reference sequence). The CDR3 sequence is CASSLGSGWSTDTQYF.

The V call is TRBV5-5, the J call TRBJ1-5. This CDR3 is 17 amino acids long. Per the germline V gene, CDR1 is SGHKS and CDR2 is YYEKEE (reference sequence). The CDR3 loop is CASSSGLVPYSNQPQHF.

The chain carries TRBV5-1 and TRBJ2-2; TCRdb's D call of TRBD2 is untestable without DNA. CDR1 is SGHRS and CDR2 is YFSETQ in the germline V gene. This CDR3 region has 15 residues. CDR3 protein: CASSPAGGHTGELFF.

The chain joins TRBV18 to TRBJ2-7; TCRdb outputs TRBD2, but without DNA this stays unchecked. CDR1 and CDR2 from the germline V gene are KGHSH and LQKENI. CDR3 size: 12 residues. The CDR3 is CASSPRLDEQYF.

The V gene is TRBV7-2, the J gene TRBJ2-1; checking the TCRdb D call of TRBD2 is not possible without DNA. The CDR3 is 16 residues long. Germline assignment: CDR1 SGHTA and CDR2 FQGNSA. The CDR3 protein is CASSLVLAGAYNEQFF.

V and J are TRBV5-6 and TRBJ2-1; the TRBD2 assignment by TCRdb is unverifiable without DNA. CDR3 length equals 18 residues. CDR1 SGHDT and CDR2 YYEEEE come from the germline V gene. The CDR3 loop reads CASTQVAGGLSFYNEQFF. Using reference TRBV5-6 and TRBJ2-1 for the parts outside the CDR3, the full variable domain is DAGVTQSPTHLIKTRGQQVTLRCSPKSGHDTVSWYQQALGQGPQFIFQYYEEEERQRGNFPDRFSGHQFPNYSSELNVNALLLGDSALYLCASTQVAGGLSFYNEQFFGPGTRLTVL.

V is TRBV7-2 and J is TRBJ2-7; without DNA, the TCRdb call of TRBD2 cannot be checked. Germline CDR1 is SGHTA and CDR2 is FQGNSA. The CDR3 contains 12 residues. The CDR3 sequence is CASSLYVGSPYF.

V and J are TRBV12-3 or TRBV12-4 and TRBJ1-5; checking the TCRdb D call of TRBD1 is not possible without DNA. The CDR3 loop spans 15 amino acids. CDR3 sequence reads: CASSLSPGFNQPQHF.

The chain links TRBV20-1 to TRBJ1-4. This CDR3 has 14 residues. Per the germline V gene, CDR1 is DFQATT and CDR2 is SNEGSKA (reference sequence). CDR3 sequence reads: CSASGFATNEKLFF.

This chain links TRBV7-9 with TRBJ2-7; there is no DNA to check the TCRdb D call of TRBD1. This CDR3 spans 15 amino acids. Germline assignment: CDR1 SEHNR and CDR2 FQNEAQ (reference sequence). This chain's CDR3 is CASSSGAASSYEQYF. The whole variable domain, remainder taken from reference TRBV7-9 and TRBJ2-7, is DTGVSQNPRHKITKRGQNVTFRCDPISEHNRLYWYRQTLGQGPEFLTYFQNEAQLEKSRLLSDRFSAERPKGSFSTLEIQRTEQGDSAMYLCASSSGAASSYEQYFGPGTRLTVT.

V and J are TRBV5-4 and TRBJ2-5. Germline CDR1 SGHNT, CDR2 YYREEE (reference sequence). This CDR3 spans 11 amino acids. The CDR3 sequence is CASRSKETQYF.